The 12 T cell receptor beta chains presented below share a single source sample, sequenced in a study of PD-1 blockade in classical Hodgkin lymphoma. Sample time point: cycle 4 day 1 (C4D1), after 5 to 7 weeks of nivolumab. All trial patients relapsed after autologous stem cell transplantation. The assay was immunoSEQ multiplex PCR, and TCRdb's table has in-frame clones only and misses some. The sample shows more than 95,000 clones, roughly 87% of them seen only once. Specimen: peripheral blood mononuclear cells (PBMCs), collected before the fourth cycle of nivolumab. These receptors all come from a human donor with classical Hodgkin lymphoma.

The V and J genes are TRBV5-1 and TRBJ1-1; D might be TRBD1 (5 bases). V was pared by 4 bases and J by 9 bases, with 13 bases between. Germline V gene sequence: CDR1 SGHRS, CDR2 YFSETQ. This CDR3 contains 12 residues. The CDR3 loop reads CASSLGEGQAFF. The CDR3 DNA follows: TGCGCCAGCAGCCTTGGGGAGGGGCAAGCTTTCTTT.

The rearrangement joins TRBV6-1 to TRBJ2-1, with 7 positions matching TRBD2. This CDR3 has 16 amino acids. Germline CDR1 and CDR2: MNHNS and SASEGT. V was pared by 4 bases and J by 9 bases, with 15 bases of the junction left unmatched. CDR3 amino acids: CASSASGGLPQSEQFF. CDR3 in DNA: TGTGCCAGCAGTGCCTCCGGGGGACTACCCCAGAGTGAGCAGTTCTTC.

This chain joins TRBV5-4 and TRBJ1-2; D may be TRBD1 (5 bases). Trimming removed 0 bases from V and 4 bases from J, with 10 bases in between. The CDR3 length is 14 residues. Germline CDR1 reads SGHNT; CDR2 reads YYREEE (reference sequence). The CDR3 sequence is CASSLAGTVYGYTF. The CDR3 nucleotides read TGTGCCAGCAGCTTGGCTGGGACGGTCTATGGCTACACCTTC.

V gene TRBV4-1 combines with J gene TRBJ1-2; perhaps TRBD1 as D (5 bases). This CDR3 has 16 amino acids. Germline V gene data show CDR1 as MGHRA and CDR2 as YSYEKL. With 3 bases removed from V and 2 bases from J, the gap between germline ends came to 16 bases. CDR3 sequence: CASSHLPGRTNYGYTF. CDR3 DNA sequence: TGCGCCAGCAGCCACCTCCCGGGACGGACCAACTATGGCTACACCTTC.

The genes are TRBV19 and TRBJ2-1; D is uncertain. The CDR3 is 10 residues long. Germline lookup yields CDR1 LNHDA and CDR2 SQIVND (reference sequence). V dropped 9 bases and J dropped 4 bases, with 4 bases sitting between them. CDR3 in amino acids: CARGYNEQFF. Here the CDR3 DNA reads TGTGCCAGGGGGTACAATGAGCAGTTCTTC.

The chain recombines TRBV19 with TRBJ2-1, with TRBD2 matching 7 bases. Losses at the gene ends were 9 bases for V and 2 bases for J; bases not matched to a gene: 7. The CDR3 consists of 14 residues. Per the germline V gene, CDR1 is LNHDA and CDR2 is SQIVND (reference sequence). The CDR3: CASAPSGTYNEQFF. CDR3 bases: TGTGCCAGCGCCCCAAGCGGGACCTACAATGAGCAGTTCTTC. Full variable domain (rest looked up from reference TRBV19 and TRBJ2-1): DGGITQSPKYLFRKEGQNVTLSCEQNLNHDAMYWYRQDPGQGLRLIYYSQIVNDFQKGDIAEGYSVSREKKESFPLTVTSAQKNPTAFYLCASAPSGTYNEQFFGPGTRLTVL.

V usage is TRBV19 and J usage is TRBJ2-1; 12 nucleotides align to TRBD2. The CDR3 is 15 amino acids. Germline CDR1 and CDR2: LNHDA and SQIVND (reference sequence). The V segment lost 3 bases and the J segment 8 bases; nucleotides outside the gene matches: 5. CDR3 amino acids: CASSIRASGRDEQFF. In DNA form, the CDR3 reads TGTGCCAGTAGTATTCGGGCTAGCGGGAGGGATGAGCAGTTCTTC.

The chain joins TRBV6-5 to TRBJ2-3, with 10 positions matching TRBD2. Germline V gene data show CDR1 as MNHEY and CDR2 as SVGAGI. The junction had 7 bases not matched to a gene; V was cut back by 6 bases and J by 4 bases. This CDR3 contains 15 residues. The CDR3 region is CASRVAGGLSDTQYF. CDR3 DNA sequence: TGTGCCAGCAGGGTAGCGGGAGGTTTATCAGATACGCAGTATTTT.

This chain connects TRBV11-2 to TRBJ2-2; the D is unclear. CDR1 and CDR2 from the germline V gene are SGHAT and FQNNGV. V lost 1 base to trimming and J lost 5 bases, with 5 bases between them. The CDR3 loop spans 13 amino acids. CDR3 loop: CASSLGPTGELFF. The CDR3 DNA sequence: TGTGCCAGCAGCTTAGGTCCTACCGGGGAGCTGTTTTTT. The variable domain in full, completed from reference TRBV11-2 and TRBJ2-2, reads EAGVAQSPRYKIIEKRQSVAFWCNPISGHATLYWYQQILGQGPKLLIQFQNNGVVDDSQLPKDRFSAERLKGVDSTLKIQPAKLEDSAVYLCASSLGPTGELFFGEGSRLTVL.

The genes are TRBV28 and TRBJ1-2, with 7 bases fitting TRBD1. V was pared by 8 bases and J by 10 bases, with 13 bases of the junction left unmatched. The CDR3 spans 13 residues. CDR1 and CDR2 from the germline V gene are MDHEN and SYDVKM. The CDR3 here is CASQRAGGTFYTF. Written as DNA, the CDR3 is TGTGCCAGCCAAAGGGCAGGGGGTACTTTCTACACCTTC.

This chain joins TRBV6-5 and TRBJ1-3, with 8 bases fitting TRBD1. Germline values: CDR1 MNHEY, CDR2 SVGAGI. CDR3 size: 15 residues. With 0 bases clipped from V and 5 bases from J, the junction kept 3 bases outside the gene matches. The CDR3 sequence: CASSYSGQGRNTIYF. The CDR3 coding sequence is TGTGCCAGCAGTTACTCCGGACAGGGACGAAACACCATATATTTT.

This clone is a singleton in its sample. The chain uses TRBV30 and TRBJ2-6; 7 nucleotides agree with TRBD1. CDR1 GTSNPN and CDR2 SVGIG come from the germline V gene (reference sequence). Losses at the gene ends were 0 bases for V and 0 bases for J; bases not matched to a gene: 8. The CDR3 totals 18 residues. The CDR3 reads CAWSVPTGMYSGANVLTF. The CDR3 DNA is TGTGCCTGGAGTGTACCGACAGGGATGTACTCTGGGGCCAACGTCCTGACTTTC.